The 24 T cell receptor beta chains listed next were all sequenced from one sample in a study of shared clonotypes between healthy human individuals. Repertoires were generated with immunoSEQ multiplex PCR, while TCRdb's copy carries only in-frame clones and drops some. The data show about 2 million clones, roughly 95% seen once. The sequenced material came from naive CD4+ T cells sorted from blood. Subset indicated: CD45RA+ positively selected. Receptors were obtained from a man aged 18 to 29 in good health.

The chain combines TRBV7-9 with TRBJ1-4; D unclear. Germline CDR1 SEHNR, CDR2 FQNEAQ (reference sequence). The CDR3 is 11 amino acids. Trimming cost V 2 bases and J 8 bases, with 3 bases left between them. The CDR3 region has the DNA TGTGCCAGCAGCTTAATAGAAAAACTGTTTTTT. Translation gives CASSLIEKLFF.

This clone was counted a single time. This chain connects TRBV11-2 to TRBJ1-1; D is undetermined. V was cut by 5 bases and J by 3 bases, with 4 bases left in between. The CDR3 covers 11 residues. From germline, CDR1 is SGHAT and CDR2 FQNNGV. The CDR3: CASSAYTEAFF. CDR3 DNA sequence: TGTGCCAGCAGCGCATACACTGAAGCTTTCTTT.

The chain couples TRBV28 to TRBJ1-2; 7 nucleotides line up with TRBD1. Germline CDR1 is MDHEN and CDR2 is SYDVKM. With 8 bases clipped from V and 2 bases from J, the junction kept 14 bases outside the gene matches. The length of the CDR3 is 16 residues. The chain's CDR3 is CASQRDSKLINYGYTF. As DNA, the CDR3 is TGTGCCAGCCAAAGGGACAGCAAGCTTATAAACTATGGCTACACCTTC.

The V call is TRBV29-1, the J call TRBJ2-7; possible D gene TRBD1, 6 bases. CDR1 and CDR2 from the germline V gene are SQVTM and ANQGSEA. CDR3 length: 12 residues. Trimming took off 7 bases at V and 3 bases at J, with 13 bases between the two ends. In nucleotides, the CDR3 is TGCAGCGGGGGGCCTAGTATCTACGAGCAGTACTTC. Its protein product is CSGGPSIYEQYF.

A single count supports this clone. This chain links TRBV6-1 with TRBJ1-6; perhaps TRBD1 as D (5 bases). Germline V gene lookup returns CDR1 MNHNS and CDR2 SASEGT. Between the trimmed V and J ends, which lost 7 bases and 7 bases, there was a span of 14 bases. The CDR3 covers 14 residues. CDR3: CASTLGTGNSPLHF. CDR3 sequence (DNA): TGTGCCAGCACCCTGGGGACGGGCAATTCACCCCTCCACTTT.

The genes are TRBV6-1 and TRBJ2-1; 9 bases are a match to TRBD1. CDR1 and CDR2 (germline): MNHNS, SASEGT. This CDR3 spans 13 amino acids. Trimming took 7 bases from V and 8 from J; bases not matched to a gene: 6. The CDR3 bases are TGTGCCAGCACCACAACAGGGGGCTATGAGCAGTTCTTC. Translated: CASTTTGGYEQFF.

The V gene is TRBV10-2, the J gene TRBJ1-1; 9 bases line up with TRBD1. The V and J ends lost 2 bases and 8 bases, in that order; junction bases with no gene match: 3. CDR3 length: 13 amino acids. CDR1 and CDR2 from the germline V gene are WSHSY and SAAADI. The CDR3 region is CASSETGGAEAFF. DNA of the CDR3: TGCGCCAGCAGTGAGACAGGGGGCGCAGAAGCTTTCTTT.

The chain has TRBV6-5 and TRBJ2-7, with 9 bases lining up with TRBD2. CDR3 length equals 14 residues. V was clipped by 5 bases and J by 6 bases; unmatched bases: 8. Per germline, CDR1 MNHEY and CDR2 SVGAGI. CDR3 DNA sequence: TGTGCCAGCAGTCCCCCGGGACTAGCCCGCGAGCAGTACTTC. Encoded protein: CASSPPGLAREQYF.

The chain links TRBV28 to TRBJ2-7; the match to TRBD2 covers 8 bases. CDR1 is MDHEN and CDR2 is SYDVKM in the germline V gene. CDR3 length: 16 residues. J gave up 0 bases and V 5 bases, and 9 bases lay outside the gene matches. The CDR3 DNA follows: TGTGCCAGCAGTACCTTAAGCGGGGGAACCTCCTACGAGCAGTACTTC. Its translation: CASSTLSGGTSYEQYF.

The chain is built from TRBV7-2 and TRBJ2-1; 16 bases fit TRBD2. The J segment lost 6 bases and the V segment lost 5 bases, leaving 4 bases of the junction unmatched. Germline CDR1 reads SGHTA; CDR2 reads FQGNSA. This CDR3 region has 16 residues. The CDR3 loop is CASSQGLAGGSNEQFF. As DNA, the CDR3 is TGTGCCAGCAGCCAGGGACTAGCGGGAGGGAGCAATGAGCAGTTCTTC.

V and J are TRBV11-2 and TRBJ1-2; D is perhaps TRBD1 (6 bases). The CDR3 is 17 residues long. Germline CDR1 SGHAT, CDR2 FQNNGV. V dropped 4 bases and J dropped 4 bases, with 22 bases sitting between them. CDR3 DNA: TGTGCCAGCAGCTCAGGTCGGAACGACCTCAGGGGCTATGGCTACACCTTC. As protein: CASSSGRNDLRGYGYTF. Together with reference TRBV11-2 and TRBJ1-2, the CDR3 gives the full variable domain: EAGVAQSPRYKIIEKRQSVAFWCNPISGHATLYWYQQILGQGPKLLIQFQNNGVVDDSQLPKDRFSAERLKGVDSTLKIQPAKLEDSAVYLCASSSGRNDLRGYGYTFGSGTRLTVV.

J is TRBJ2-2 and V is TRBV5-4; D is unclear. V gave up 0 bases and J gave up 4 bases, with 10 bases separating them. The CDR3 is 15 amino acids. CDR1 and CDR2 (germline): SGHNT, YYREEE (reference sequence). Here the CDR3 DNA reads TGTGCCAGCAGCTTGGTGAAGGACGGCACCGGGGAGCTGTTTTTT. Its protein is CASSLVKDGTGELFF.

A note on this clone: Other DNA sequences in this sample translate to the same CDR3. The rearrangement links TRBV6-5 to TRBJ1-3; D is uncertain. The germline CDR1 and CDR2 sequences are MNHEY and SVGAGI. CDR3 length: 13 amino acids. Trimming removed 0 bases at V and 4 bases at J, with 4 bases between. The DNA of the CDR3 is TGTGCCAGCAGTTACTCTACCGGAAACACCATATATTTT. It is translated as CASSYSTGNTIYF.

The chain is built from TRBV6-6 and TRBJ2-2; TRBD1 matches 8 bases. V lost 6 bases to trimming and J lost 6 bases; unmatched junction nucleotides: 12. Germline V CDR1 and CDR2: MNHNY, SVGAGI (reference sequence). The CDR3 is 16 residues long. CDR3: CASSSRDRGRPGELFF. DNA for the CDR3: TGTGCCAGCAGCTCTAGAGACAGGGGTAGACCCGGGGAGCTGTTTTTT.

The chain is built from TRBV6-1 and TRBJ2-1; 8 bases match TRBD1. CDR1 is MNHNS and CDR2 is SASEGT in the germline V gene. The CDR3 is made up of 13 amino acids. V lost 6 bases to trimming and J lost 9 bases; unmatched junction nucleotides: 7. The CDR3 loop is CASSPTGAGEQFF. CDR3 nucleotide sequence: TGTGCCAGCAGCCCGACAGGGGCGGGTGAGCAGTTCTTC.

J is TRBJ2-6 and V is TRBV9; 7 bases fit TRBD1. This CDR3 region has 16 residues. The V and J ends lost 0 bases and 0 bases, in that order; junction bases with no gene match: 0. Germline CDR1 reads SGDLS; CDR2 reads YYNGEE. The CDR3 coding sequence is TGTGCCAGCAGCGTAGCAGGGGGCTCTGGGGCCAACGTCCTGACTTTC. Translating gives CASSVAGGSGANVLTF.

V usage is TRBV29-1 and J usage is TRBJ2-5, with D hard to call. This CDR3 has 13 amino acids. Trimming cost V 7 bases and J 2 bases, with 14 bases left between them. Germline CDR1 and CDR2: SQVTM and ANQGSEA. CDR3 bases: TGCAGCGGGGCCGGACGGCTACAAGAGACCCAGTACTTC. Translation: CSGAGRLQETQYF.

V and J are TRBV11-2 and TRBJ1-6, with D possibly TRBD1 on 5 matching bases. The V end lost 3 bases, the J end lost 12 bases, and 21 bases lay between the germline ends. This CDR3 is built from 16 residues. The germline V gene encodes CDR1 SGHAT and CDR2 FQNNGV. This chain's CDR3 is CASSFETGLRMGPLHF. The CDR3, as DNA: TGTGCCAGCAGCTTTGAGACGGGACTCCGGATGGGACCCCTCCACTTT.

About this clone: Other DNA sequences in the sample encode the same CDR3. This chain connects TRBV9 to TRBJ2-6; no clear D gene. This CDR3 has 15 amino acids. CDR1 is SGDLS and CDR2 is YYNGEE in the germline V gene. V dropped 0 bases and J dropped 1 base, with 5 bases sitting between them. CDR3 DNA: TGTGCCAGCAGCGTAGTGGGTTCTGGGGCCAACGTCCTGACTTTC. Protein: CASSVVGSGANVLTF.

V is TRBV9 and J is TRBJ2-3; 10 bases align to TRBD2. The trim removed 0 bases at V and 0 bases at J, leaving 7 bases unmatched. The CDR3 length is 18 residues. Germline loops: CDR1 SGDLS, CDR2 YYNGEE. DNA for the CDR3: TGTGCCAGCAGCGTAGTAGGGAGCGGGGGGGCTAGCACAGATACGCAGTATTTT. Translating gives CASSVVGSGGASTDTQYF.

Here the CDR3 DNA reads TGTGCCAGCAGCTCCCGTTCCGGGGAGACCCAGTACTTC. This codes for CASSSRSGETQYF. The genes are TRBV7-2 and TRBJ2-5; D remains ambiguous. CDR1 and CDR2 (germline): SGHTA, FQGNSA. The V end lost 4 bases, the J end lost 5 bases, and 11 bases lay between the germline ends. The CDR3 covers 13 residues. Full variable domain (remainder filled in from reference TRBV7-2 and TRBJ2-5): GAGVSQSPSNKVTEKGKDVELRCDPISGHTALYWYRQSLGQGLEFLIYFQGNSAPDKSGLPSDRFSAERTGGSVSTLTIQRTQQEDSAVYLCASSSRSGETQYFGPGTRLLVL.

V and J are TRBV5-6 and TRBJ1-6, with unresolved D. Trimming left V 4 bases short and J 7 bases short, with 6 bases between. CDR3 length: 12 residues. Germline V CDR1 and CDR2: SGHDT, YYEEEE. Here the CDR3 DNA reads TGTGCCAGCAGCAGAGTAAATTCACCCCTCCACTTT. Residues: CASSRVNSPLHF.

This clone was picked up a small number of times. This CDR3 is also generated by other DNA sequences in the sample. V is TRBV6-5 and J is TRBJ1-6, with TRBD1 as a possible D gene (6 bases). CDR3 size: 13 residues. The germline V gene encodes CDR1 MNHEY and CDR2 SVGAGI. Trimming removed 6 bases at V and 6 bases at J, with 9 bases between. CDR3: CASSQGLNSPLHF. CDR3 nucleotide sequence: TGTGCCAGCAGCCAGGGGCTTAATTCACCCCTCCACTTT.

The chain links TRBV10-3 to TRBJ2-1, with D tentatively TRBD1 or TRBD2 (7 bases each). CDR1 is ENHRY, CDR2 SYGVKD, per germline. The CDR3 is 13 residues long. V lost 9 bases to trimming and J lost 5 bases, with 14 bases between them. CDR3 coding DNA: TGTGCCATGAGATCAGGGGGGGACAATGAGCAGTTCTTC. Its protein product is CAMRSGGDNEQFF.